This T cell receptor (beta chain) was retrieved from a study of blood T cells in healthy people across ages. Broader study findings: Long-lived and aged donors differed, with more naive CD4+ cells and higher diversity in the long-lived.

The CDR3 consists of 14 residues. Unmatched junction bases numbered 6, after V lost 7 bases and J lost 4 bases. Looked up from germline, CDR1 is MDHEN and CDR2 is SYDVKM. Primers used in a second PCR of roughly 7 to 12 cycles were a sample-barcoded 5' primer and a J-beta primer mix. TCRdb fed the 5' RACE reads into MiXCR, producing one record per CDR3 protein. The repertoire holds nearly 800,000 distinct CDR3 sequences, with 25% as singletons. Details on this clonotype: What it recognizes is unknown.

Separately, the same data were catalogued under a study of T cells of mothers and their children. That study reports: During the second PCR, the M1S primer introduced sample barcodes along with 2-4 random nucleotides. Slightly higher but non-significant overlap marked related mother-child pairs versus unrelated pairs.

The sequenced sample consisted of blood. The chain has TRBV28 and TRBJ2-1, with 8 bases matching TRBD1. The TCR sequence derives from a boy between 10 and 17 years old in good health. Written as DNA, the CDR3 is TGTGCCAGCACCCCCGGACAGGGTTACAATGAGCAGTTCTTC. Amino acid sequence: CASTPGQGYNEQFF.